The 8 T cell receptor beta chains in this list originate from one sample, sequenced in a study of T-cell memory formation after mild COVID-19. Using its own MiXCR run on the 5' RACE reads, TCRdb lists one record per CDR3 protein. The sample comprises hundreds of thousands of distinct CDR3 sequences, roughly 19% of which are singletons, and 20% to 25% rests with the top ten. What was sequenced was PBMCs or a T cell subset sorted from them (not recorded which). Receptors were obtained from a man in his late teens or twenties who had mild COVID-19 (a few samples of this study predate the infection). Cell type and time point are not known.

The chain recombines TRBV21-1 with TRBJ2-5; the table's D call, TRBD1, was not checked against the DNA. TRBV21-1 is labeled a pseudogene. This CDR3 comprises 17 residues. The CDR3 DNA is TGTGCCAGCAGCAAAATTACGGGACACAGGGAACAAGAGACCCAGTACTTC. This sequence encodes CASSKITGHREQETQYF.

This clonotype was observed a few times. J is TRBJ2-5 and V is TRBV20-1, with D unresolved. Trimming pared 2 bases from V and 4 bases from J, leaving 8 bases between. The CDR3 length is 12 residues. Germline loops: CDR1 DFQATT, CDR2 SNEGSKA (reference sequence). The DNA for the CDR3 is TGCAGTGCTAGAAGCCAAGGAGAGACCCAGTACTTC. Amino acid sequence: CSARSQGETQYF.

This clonotype has only a few counts. V is TRBV4-2 and J is TRBJ2-3, with a possible D match to TRBD1 (5 bases). V lost 1 base, J lost 2 bases, and 19 bases lay in between. The length of the CDR3 is 18 residues. The germline V gene has CDR1 LGHNA and CDR2 YNFKEQ. CDR3 bases: TGTGCCAGCAGCCAAGGAAAAGGGGCGGCGGAGTCCACAGATACGCAGTATTTT. Residues: CASSQGKGAAESTDTQYF.

This clonotype was observed a few times. The chain combines TRBV5-1 with TRBJ2-3, with D perhaps matching TRBD1 (6 bases). The germline V gene encodes CDR1 SGHRS and CDR2 YFSETQ. The CDR3 loop spans 13 amino acids. V was shortened by 10 bases and J by 6 bases, with 18 bases between the two germline ends. CDR3 DNA: TGCGCCTCAAACCGGGACCAGGGGGATACGCAGTATTTT. Its translation: CASNRDQGDTQYF. Full variable domain (missing parts from reference TRBV5-1 and TRBJ2-3): KAGVTQTPRYLIKTRGQQVTLSCSPISGHRSVSWYQQTPGQGLQFLFEYFSETQRNKGNFPGRFSGRQFSNSRSEMNVSTLELGDSALYLCASNRDQGDTQYFGPGTRLTVL.

This clonotype was counted between two and nine times. The CDR3 coding sequence is TGTGCCAGCAGCTCATCAACGAAGGGGATCAACACCGGGGAGCTGTTTTTT. Translating gives CASSSSTKGINTGELFF. The V and J genes are TRBV7-3 and TRBJ2-2; TRBD1 might be the D (5 bases). Germline V lookup: CDR1 SGHTA, CDR2 FQGTGA. This CDR3 comprises 17 residues. V lost 4 bases and J lost 2, with 17 bases in between.

This clonotype was counted a few times. The V and J genes are TRBV4-1 and TRBJ2-1; a weak D match, TRBD2 (6 bases). The CDR3 is made up of 13 amino acids. Trimming left V 5 bases short and J 5 bases short, with 10 bases between. The germline CDR1 and CDR2 sequences are MGHRA and YSYEKL. CDR3 residues: CASSRDWDNEQFF. As DNA, the CDR3 is TGCGCCAGCAGCAGGGACTGGGACAATGAGCAGTTCTTC.

The table lists this clonotype with a few counts. The CDR3 loop reads CASSLAPQGTGGHEQYF. CDR3 coding DNA: TGTGCCAGCAGCTTAGCTCCCCAGGGGACAGGGGGCCACGAGCAGTACTTC. The rearrangement joins TRBV7-2 to TRBJ2-7; 12 bases agree with TRBD1. This CDR3 has 17 residues. Germline V CDR1 and CDR2: SGHTA, FQGNSA. J was trimmed by 5 bases and V by 0 bases; bases with no gene match: 8. The variable domain in full, completed from reference TRBV7-2 and TRBJ2-7, reads GAGVSQSPSNKVTEKGKDVELRCDPISGHTALYWYRQSLGQGLEFLIYFQGNSAPDKSGLPSDRFSAERTGGSVSTLTIQRTQQEDSAVYLCASSLAPQGTGGHEQYFGPGTRLTVT.

In this sample, this clonotype turned up a few times. The chain links TRBV7-8 to TRBJ1-5; no clear D gene. Germline V gives CDR1 SGHVS, CDR2 FQNEAQ. The V gene lost 2 bases and the J gene lost 4 bases, with 15 bases spanning the gap. The CDR3 is made up of 16 amino acids. The CDR3 nucleotides are TGTGCCAGCAGCTTACGGCCGGCCTCCGGGAATCAGCCCCAGCATTTT. It translates to CASSLRPASGNQPQHF.